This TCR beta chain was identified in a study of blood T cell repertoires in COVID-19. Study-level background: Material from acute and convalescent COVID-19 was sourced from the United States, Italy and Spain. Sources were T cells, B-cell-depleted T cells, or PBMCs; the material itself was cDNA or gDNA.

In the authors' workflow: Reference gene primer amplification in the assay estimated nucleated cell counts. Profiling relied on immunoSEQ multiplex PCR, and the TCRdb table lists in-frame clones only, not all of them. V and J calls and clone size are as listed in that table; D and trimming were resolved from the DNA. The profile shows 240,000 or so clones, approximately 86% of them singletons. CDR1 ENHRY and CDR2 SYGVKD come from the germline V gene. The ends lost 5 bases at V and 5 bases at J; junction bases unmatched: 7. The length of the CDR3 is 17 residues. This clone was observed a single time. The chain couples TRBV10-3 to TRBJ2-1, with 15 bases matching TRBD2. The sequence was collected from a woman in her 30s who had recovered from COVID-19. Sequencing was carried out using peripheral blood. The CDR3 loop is CAISPGLAGGPNNEQFF. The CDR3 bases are TGTGCCATCAGTCCGGGACTAGCGGGGGGACCTAACAATGAGCAGTTCTTC.